This T cell receptor (beta chain) was recovered during a study of T-cell reconstitution after alpha-beta-depleted transplantation in children. Study-wide findings and caveats: About two months after transplant, alpha-beta T cells reportedly came from several hundred expanded graft clones.

The CDR3 contains 17 residues. Germline loops: CDR1 SGHRS, CDR2 YFSETQ. The trim removed 1 base at V and 0 bases at J, leaving 6 bases unmatched. Remarks on this clonotype: Its antigen remains unidentified.

The authors prepared the TCRbeta library with unique molecular identifiers. One entry per CDR3 protein, called by TCRdb with MiXCR from the PCR reads. The data show around 450,000 distinct CDR3 sequences, around two fifths seen once. The rearrangement links TRBV5-1 to TRBJ2-1; 8 nucleotides line up with TRBD2. The sample was PBMCs, taken before TCRalphabeta/CD19-depleted stem cell transplant. This TCR derives from a girl aged 2-10 years with aplastic anemia, due to receive a stem cell transplant. The CDR3, as DNA: TGCGCCAGCAGCTTGCGTGGCAGCGGGAGCTCCTACAATGAGCAGTTCTTC. Translation: CASSLRGSGSSYNEQFF. Drawing the rest from reference TRBV5-1 and TRBJ2-1, the complete variable domain is KAGVTQTPRYLIKTRGQQVTLSCSPISGHRSVSWYQQTPGQGLQFLFEYFSETQRNKGNFPGRFSGRQFSNSRSEMNVSTLELGDSALYLCASSLRGSGSSYNEQFFGPGTRLTVL.